These 8 T cell receptor beta chains were sequenced from one sample in a study of blood T cell repertoires in COVID-19. Clones were read by immunoSEQ multiplex PCR, and TCRdb kept only the in-frame ones, dropping some. The repertoire holds fewer than 200,000 clones, with 85% as singletons. Material: peripheral blood. The receptors here all came from a woman aged 60 to 75 with COVID-19, enrolled during active disease.

The J gene is TRBJ1-2, the V gene TRBV19; D is uncertain. This CDR3 is 15 amino acids long. V shed 3 bases and J shed 7 bases, with 18 bases lying between them. Germline-derived CDR1 and CDR2 are LNHDA and SQIVND (reference sequence). CDR3 nucleotides: TGTGCCAGTAGTATCTTGAGGGCAAGTCGGCTTGGCTACACCTTC. This encodes CASSILRASRLGYTF.

V gene TRBV5-1 combines with J gene TRBJ2-5; 8 bases map to TRBD2. The junction had 11 bases not matched to a gene; V was cut back by 5 bases and J by 5 bases. The CDR3 consists of 15 residues. CDR1 SGHRS and CDR2 YFSETQ come from the germline V gene. The CDR3 DNA reads TGCGCCAGCAGACGCGGGGGGCCGGCGTACGAGACCCAGTACTTC. It specifies CASRRGGPAYETQYF.

The chain is built from TRBV30 and TRBJ1-1; D unclear. The germline V and J ends were trimmed by 7 bases and 8 bases, with 17 bases remaining between them. The CDR3 sequence is 12 residues long. The germline V gene has CDR1 GTSNPN and CDR2 SVGIG (reference sequence). The CDR3 reads CASSGPRPEAFF. The DNA for the CDR3 is TGTGCCTCCTCTGGGCCCCGACCAGAAGCTTTCTTT. The whole variable domain, remainder taken from reference TRBV30 and TRBJ1-1, is SQTIHQWPATLVQPVGSPLSLECTVEGTSNPNLYWYRQAAGRGLQLLFYSVGIGQISSEVPQNLSASRPQDRQFILSSKKLLLSDSGFYLCASSGPRPEAFFGQGTRLTVV.

The chain employs TRBV3-1 (or the pseudogene TRBV3-2) and TRBJ2-5; D is unclear. The germline V gene encodes CDR1 LGHDT and CDR2 YNNKEL (reference sequence). The CDR3 is 14 amino acids. V was cut by 2 bases and J by 0 bases, with 7 bases left in between. Written as DNA, the CDR3 is TGTGCCAGCAGCCAAAATTCCAACCAAGAGACCCAGTACTTC. It yields the protein CASSQNSNQETQYF.

This CDR3 is CASSQVSAGGPFDEQFF. DNA for the CDR3: TGCGCCAGCAGCCAAGTATCTGCGGGAGGGCCCTTCGATGAGCAGTTCTTC. This chain links TRBV5-1 with TRBJ2-1; the match to TRBD2 covers 9 bases. The germline V gene encodes CDR1 SGHRS and CDR2 YFSETQ. The CDR3 sequence is 17 residues long. The junction had 16 bases not matched to a gene; V was cut back by 4 bases and J by 8 bases.

In its sample, this clone was seen a few times. V is TRBV19 and J is TRBJ1-5; no clear D gene. CDR3 size: 15 residues. Trimming left V 7 bases short and J 4 bases short, with 17 bases between. Germline CDR1 and CDR2: LNHDA and SQIVND (reference sequence). The CDR3 bases are TGTGCCAGTAAGTGGGCCTACTCCTATAATCAGCCCCAGCATTTT. It translates to CASKWAYSYNQPQHF.

The chain employs TRBV5-1 and TRBJ2-3; D may be TRBD2 (6 bases). Trimming shortened V by 4 bases and J by 1 base, and 13 bases separated the two germline ends. This CDR3 is 15 amino acids long. CDR1 is SGHRS, CDR2 YFSETQ, per germline. CDR3 coding DNA: TGCGCCAGCAGCCTGTGGACTACCGGCACAGATACGCAGTATTTT. Translation: CASSLWTTGTDTQYF.

Only one count was recorded for this clone. The chain joins TRBV3-1 (or the pseudogene TRBV3-2) to TRBJ2-1, with no clear D. V was pared by 1 base and J by 5 bases, with 9 bases between. CDR3 length: 14 amino acids. Germline V gene sequence: CDR1 LGHDT, CDR2 YNNKEL (reference sequence). The CDR3 region is CASSQVVSNNEQFF. In nucleotides, the CDR3 is TGTGCCAGCAGCCAAGTGGTTAGTAACAATGAGCAGTTCTTC.